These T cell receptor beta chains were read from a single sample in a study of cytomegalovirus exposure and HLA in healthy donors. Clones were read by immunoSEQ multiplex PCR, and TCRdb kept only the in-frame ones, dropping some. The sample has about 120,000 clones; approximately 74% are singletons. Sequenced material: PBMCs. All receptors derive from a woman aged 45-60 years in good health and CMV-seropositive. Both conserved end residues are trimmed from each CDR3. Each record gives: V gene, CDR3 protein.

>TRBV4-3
ASSQALESKNIQY
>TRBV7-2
ASSLEVGSGSYEQY
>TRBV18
ASSPLRQGAGDTEAF
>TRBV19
ASSDAGQGNIYEQY
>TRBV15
ATSRDRVNEKLF
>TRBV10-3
AISEWTGTGNTIY
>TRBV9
ASSAGDRSGGPNQQY
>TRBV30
AWGVGRGGNTEAF
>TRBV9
ASSVAIQETQY
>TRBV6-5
ASSSGQSYGYT
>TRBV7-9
ASSLEVGTYEQY
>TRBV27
ASSLFGTENSPLH
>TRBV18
ASSGAVGQPQH
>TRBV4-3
ASSQEKVRGLGAYEQY